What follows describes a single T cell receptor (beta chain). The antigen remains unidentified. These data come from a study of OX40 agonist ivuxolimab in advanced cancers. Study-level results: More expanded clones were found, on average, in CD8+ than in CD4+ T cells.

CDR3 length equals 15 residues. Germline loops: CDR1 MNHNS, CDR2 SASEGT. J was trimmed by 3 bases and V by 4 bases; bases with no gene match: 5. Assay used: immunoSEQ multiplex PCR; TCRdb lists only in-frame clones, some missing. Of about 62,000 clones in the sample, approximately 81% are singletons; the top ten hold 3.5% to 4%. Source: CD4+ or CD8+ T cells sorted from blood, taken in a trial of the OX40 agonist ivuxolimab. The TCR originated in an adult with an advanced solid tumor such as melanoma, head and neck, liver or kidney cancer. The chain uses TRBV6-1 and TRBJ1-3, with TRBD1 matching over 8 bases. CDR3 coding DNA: TGTGCCAGCAGTGCGTGGACAGGGAGTGGAAACACCATATATTTT. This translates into CASSAWTGSGNTIYF.